Presented here are 6 T cell receptor beta chains from one specimen sequenced in a study of blood T cell repertoires in COVID-19. Repertoires were generated with immunoSEQ multiplex PCR, while TCRdb's copy carries only in-frame clones and drops some. The sample has some 170,000 clones, more than 75% seen once. Sequencing input: peripheral blood. All receptors come from a woman aged 70 to 79 with COVID-19, enrolled during active disease.

CDR3: CAWSVNRAEQFF. The CDR3 DNA reads as TGTGCCTGGAGTGTAAACAGGGCTGAGCAGTTCTTC. The chain is built from TRBV30 and TRBJ2-1; TRBD1 might be the D (6 bases). The germline CDR1 and CDR2 sequences are GTSNPN and SVGIG (reference sequence). This CDR3 contains 12 residues. V was clipped by 0 bases and J by 9 bases, with 9 bases between them.

This chain connects TRBV5-6 to TRBJ2-2; 8 bases are shared with TRBD1. Trimming at V came to 3 bases and at J to 7 bases, leaving 11 bases not matched to a gene. The CDR3 is 16 residues long. CDR1 and CDR2 (germline): SGHDT, YYEEEE. The CDR3 is CASSSLMTGVGGELFF. CDR3 nucleotides: TGTGCCAGCAGCTCGCTCATGACAGGGGTCGGCGGGGAGCTGTTTTTT.

The genes are TRBV2 and TRBJ1-1; possibly TRBD1 for D (5 bases). The V end was cut by 4 bases, the J end by 1 base, with 7 bases between. The CDR3 spans 13 residues. The germline CDR1 and CDR2 sequences are SNHLY and FYNNEI. This CDR3 is CASSAQGNTEAFF. In DNA, the CDR3 is TGTGCCAGCAGTGCTCAGGGGAACACTGAAGCTTTCTTT.

The chain joins TRBV30 to TRBJ1-4, with D possibly TRBD1 on 6 matching bases. Trimming took 2 bases from V and 2 from J, leaving 15 bases between them. CDR1 and CDR2 (germline): GTSNPN, SVGIG (reference sequence). The CDR3 covers 16 residues. The chain's CDR3 is CAWSYRVWQTNEKLFF. The CDR3 DNA reads TGTGCCTGGAGTTACAGGGTCTGGCAGACTAATGAAAAACTGTTTTTT.

This chain connects TRBV6-1 to TRBJ2-7; 10 nucleotides align to TRBD2. J gave up 6 bases and V 0 bases, and 14 bases lay outside the gene matches. Looked up from germline, CDR1 is MNHNS and CDR2 is SASEGT. CDR3 length equals 18 residues. CDR3 region: CASSEARGPVSGRPEQYF. CDR3 coding DNA: TGTGCCAGCAGTGAAGCGAGGGGGCCCGTTAGCGGGAGGCCCGAGCAGTACTTC.

The chain joins TRBV30 to TRBJ1-1; perhaps TRBD1 as D (6 bases). Germline V gene data show CDR1 as GTSNPN and CDR2 as SVGIG (reference sequence). CDR3 length: 15 residues. The ends were cut back, 2 bases at V and 4 bases at J, with 17 bases in the middle. CDR3 protein: CAWSRQALDGTEAFF. The CDR3 bases are TGTGCCTGGAGTAGACAGGCTCTTGATGGCACTGAAGCTTTCTTT.